Listed below are T cell receptor beta chains from one sample, sequenced in a study of PD-1 blockade in classical Hodgkin lymphoma. The assay was immunoSEQ multiplex PCR, and TCRdb's table has in-frame clones only and misses some. Among approximately 89,000 clones listed, approximately 80% were seen once. Sequences were derived from peripheral blood mononuclear cells (PBMCs), sampled at baseline. These receptors came from a human donor with classical Hodgkin lymphoma. Both conserved end residues are part of each CDR3. D genes are given only for firm matches. Not all rows give a size; the values are once, few, many and, for expanded clones, a class.

clone_size	d_call	j_call	cdr3_length	v_call	cdr3_aa	cdr3_nt
NA	TRBD1	TRBJ1-2	18	TRBV11-2	CASSLEVGTAFTMAGYTF	TGTGCCAGCAGCTTAGAGGTGGGGACAGCTTTTACTATGGCAGGCTACACCTTC
few	NA	TRBJ2-1	11	TRBV6-1	CATRVWDEQFF	TGTGCCACCCGAGTTTGGGATGAGCAGTTCTTC
few	TRBD1	TRBJ1-1	16	TRBV18	CASSPPGTARALEAFF	TGTGCCAGCTCACCACCGGGGACAGCAAGGGCCCTTGAAGCTTTCTTT
NA	TRBD2	TRBJ2-3	19	TRBV7-2	CASSLGLAGGPVGTDTQYF	TGTGCCAGCAGCCTAGGACTAGCGGGAGGGCCGGTCGGCACAGATACGCAGTATTTT
NA	TRBD2	TRBJ2-7	17	TRBV11-2	CASSSQTTLASSYEQYF	TGTGCCAGCAGCTCCCAGACCACACTAGCGAGCTCCTACGAGCAGTACTTC
NA	NA	TRBJ2-1	16	TRBV7-3	CASSPTVAHAYNEQFF	TGTGCCAGCAGCCCCACAGTAGCGCACGCCTACAATGAGCAGTTCTTC
few	NA	TRBJ1-1	16	TRBV9	CASSPLSGIMNTEAFF	TGTGCCAGCAGCCCCCTTTCAGGGATCATGAACACTGAAGCTTTCTTT
NA	NA	TRBJ1-4	15	TRBV6-1	CASSPTPGGNEKLFF	TGTGCCAGCAGCCCTACACCAGGTGGGAATGAAAAACTGTTTTTT
NA	TRBD1	TRBJ1-3	13	TRBV7-2	CASSFTGENTIYF	TGTGCCAGCAGCTTCACAGGGGAAAACACCATATATTTT
NA	TRBD1	TRBJ2-6	16	TRBV19	CASSIVGGFGANVLTF	TGTGCCAGTAGTATAGTAGGGGGCTTTGGGGCCAACGTCCTGACTTTC
few	TRBD2	TRBJ2-3	16	TRBV18	CASSPGLAGGPDTQYF	TGTGCCAGCTCACCGGGACTAGCGGGAGGGCCAGATACGCAGTATTTT
NA	NA	TRBJ2-7	12	TRBV5-1	CASSEGTYEQYF	TGCGCCAGCAGCGAGGGAACCTACGAGCAGTACTTC
NA	NA	TRBJ2-1	14	TRBV30	CAWSQGLSRNEQFF	TGTGCCTGGAGTCAAGGGCTTAGCCGCAATGAGCAGTTCTTC
NA	NA	TRBJ1-1	13	TRBV7-9	CASSLAIGTEAFF	TGTGCCAGCAGCTTGGCCATCGGTACTGAAGCTTTCTTT
few	NA	TRBJ1-1	14	TRBV4-2	CASSRDTFNTEAFF	TGTGCCAGCAGCCGGGACACCTTCAACACTGAAGCTTTCTTT
NA	NA	TRBJ2-7	13	TRBV7-2	CASSLVVGGEQYF	TGTGCCAGCAGCTTAGTGGTGGGTGGTGAGCAGTACTTC
NA	NA	TRBJ2-5	15	TRBV6-5	CASSPPMTRKETQYF	TGTGCCAGCAGTCCCCCTATGACTAGAAAAGAGACCCAGTACTTC
few	TRBD1	TRBJ2-2	15	TRBV27	CASSPTGGMAGELFF	TGTGCCAGCAGCCCTACAGGGGGAATGGCCGGGGAGCTGTTTTTT
NA	NA	TRBJ2-7	15	TRBV19	CASSISGDWNYEQYF	TGTGCCAGTAGTATCTCCGGTGACTGGAACTACGAGCAGTACTTC
once	NA	TRBJ1-4	13	TRBV5-5	CASSSLLAEKLFF	TGTGCCAGCAGCTCGTTGTTGGCAGAAAAACTGTTTTTT
NA	TRBD1	TRBJ2-3	13	TRBV6-1	CASKGQGTDTQYF	TGTGCCAGCAAGGGACAGGGCACAGATACGCAGTATTTT
few	NA	TRBJ2-2	12	TRBV7-9	CASSFYTGELFF	TGTGCCAGCAGCTTCTACACCGGGGAGCTGTTTTTT